What follows is one T cell receptor beta chain and its context. Its antigen remains unidentified. cDNA reverse transcribed from extracted RNA served as the sequencing template. TCRdb keeps only in-frame clones here, not all; method: immunoSEQ multiplex PCR. The table has about 34,000 clones, around 50% seen once. The data are from a study of CD8+ T cells in alopecia areata. Study outcomes and limitations: Lesional scalp, notably in alopecia totalis/universalis, had clonality above that of normal scalp.

Peripheral blood and lesional scalp punch biopsies came from alopecia areata patients. Sorted out of PBMCs were CD4+ T cells and CD8+ T cells. The sequence came from a human donor with alopecia areata. Input material: NKG2D-high CD8+ T cells sorted from blood.

CDR3 in amino acids: CATSRGERLRDDEQFF. In DNA form, the CDR3 reads TGTGCCACCAGCAGAGGAGAAAGACTCCGAGACGATGAGCAGTTCTTC. The chain has TRBV15 and TRBJ2-1, with no clear D. Germline CDR1 is LNHNV and CDR2 is YYDKDF (reference sequence). The CDR3 sequence is 16 residues long. The V end was cut by 1 base, the J end by 8 bases, with 18 bases between.